These T cell receptor beta chains were read from a single sample in a study of response to subunit inactivated influenza vaccine. In TCRdb, the RT-PCR reads were re-called with MiXCR into one record per CDR3 protein. The sample shows roughly 760,000 distinct CDR3 sequences, roughly 20% of them seen only once. Sequenced material: PBMCs from blood, taken about 5 days after vaccination. The receptors derive from a man aged 45 to 65 who received an inactivated influenza vaccine. Each CDR3 is given without its conserved first and last residue. Each record gives: V gene, J gene, clone size, CDR3 protein. Some rows mark clone size as missing; the rest say once, few, many or name a class of expanded clone.

TRBV11-2	TRBJ2-3	few	ASSLDQTGSTDTQY
TRBV4-3	TRBJ2-2	NA	ASSQDRLGSYNTGELF
TRBV6-1	TRBJ2-1	many	ASSPSGGAYNEQF
TRBV9	TRBJ1-2	NA	ASSVGPTAYGYT
TRBV7-9	TRBJ2-1	few	ASSLRGTPNEQF
TRBV7-9	TRBJ1-2	NA	ASSFAGGRGYT
TRBV7-6	TRBJ2-5	few	ASSSLAEWNQETQY
TRBV5-4	TRBJ1-1	NA	ASRGRGLPF
TRBV9	TRBJ2-1	NA	ASSVSGRNYNEQF
TRBV12-3/TRBV12-4	TRBJ1-1	NA	ASARGRTEAF
TRBV18	TRBJ2-5	many	ASSPTRDQETQY
TRBV4-3	TRBJ1-4	NA	ASSQRDGQNNEKLF
TRBV20-1	TRBJ2-2	few	SARDASRRGELF
TRBV28	TRBJ1-1	many	ASSSRHAEAF
TRBV3-1	TRBJ1-2	NA	ASSPSFIQNRKANYGYT
TRBV4-1	TRBJ2-2	few	ASSQTEYTGELF
TRBV27	TRBJ2-7	few	ASSSPIWGHSYEQY
TRBV12-3/TRBV12-4	TRBJ2-7	few	ASSLIGGPYEQY
TRBV20-1	TRBJ1-1	few	SAGEAGWYTEAF
TRBV12-3/TRBV12-4	TRBJ1-4	few	ASCFGTGPEKLF
TRBV28	TRBJ2-1	few	ASTALPPVSYNEQF
TRBV9	TRBJ2-2	few	ASSVDKRANTGELF
TRBV14	TRBJ2-1	NA	ASSQGTGGGVDEQF
TRBV29-1	TRBJ1-1	few	SVDASIGTEAF
TRBV6-1	TRBJ2-7	few	ASSTTVSSYEQY
TRBV7-9	TRBJ2-2	few	ASSLNPGTSDGELF
TRBV12-3/TRBV12-4	TRBJ2-5	NA	ASSLSASGGAPKTQY
TRBV7-3	TRBJ2-5	NA	ASSLVSGSGKTQY
TRBV3-1	TRBJ2-2	NA	ASQGPGTGELF
TRBV28	TRBJ2-7	NA	ASSLEQELSVYEQY
TRBV20-1	TRBJ2-7	few	SARTPLGRYEQY
TRBV7-6	TRBJ2-7	many	ASSLYVAGGSGEQY
TRBV7-2	TRBJ2-3	NA	ASSLRTRQSDTQY
TRBV5-1	TRBJ2-5	NA	ASSLALKGMETQY
TRBV20-1	TRBJ2-1	NA	SAIGGTPGEQF
TRBV11-2	TRBJ2-5	few	ASSISVTQY
TRBV4-3	TRBJ1-2	few	ASSPTTDRFYGYT
TRBV24-1	TRBJ2-1	few	ATSEGGDRDVTYNEQF
TRBV27	TRBJ1-5	few	ASGPYSNQPQH
TRBV7-2	TRBJ2-5	few	ASSLASQAETQY
TRBV5-1	TRBJ2-7	many	ASSIDRAYEQY
TRBV29-1	TRBJ2-1	many	SASTGTSSYNEQF
TRBV6-2/TRBV6-3	TRBJ2-7	few	ASSPSVLYEQY
TRBV9	TRBJ1-2	few	ASSVGGEGYYGYT
TRBV4-2	TRBJ2-1	few	ASSQGSPSYNEQF
TRBV6-5	TRBJ2-7	NA	ASSSARTSGVPYEQY
TRBV2	TRBJ2-2	few	ASRGTGSGELF
TRBV5-5	TRBJ2-3	NA	ASSRTTLMSTDTQY
TRBV12-3/TRBV12-4	TRBJ2-5	NA	ASSYHGGTPYQETQY